The entry below gives a single T cell receptor beta chain sequence along with its context. Its specificity is unknown. The entry originates in a study of shared clonotypes between healthy human individuals. Study details: Three plates were used per donor for CD4 naive, three for CD4 memory, two for CD8 naive and one for CD8 memory.

This CDR3 has 15 residues. Trimming pared 0 bases from V and 1 base from J, leaving 7 bases between. Per germline, CDR1 SGHRS and CDR2 YFSETQ. The study, taken as a whole, reports: Depth was large, yet rarefaction showed that sorted-subset sequencing was incomplete. A reduction in generation probabilities was seen for non-shared clonotypes relative to those shared by all four donors.

Sorted-subset replicate PCRs used 200 ng of genomic DNA. This amount corresponded to some 32,000 T cell genomes. The repertoire was sequenced with immunoSEQ multiplex PCR; TCRdb's copy has only in-frame clones and lacks some. The table shows about 1 million clones, with about 80% occurring only once. The sequenced sample consisted of memory CD4+ T cells from PBMCs. As to subset: CD45RA-negative fraction. The chain links TRBV5-1 to TRBJ2-2, with D hard to call. This TCR derives from a man between 18 and 29 years old in good health. Some clones in this sample may be carry-over from other donors' samples. Written as DNA, the CDR3 is TGCGCCAGCAGCTTGGCCACGGGGAACACCGGGGAGCTGTTTTTT. Its protein is CASSLATGNTGELFF.